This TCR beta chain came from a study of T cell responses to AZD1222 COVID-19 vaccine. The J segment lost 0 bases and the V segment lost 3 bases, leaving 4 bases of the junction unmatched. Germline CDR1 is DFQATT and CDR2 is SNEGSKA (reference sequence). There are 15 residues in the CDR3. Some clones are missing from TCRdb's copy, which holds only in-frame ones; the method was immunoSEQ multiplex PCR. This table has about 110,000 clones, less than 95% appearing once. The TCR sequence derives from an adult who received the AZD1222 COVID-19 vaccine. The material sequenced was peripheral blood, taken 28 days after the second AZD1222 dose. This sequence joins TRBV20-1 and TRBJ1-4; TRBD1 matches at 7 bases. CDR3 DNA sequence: TGCAGTGCTAGTCGGCAGGGGGCAACTAATGAAAAACTGTTTTTT. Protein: CSASRQGATNEKLFF.